Below, one TCR beta chain is given with its context. Its antigen is not identified. Mouse gene names apply. The CDR3 goes on 1 residue after the read ends, and that part is filled in from the germline J gene. The data belong to a study of tissue T cells after allogeneic stem cell transplantation. Survey-depth TCRbeta CDR3 sequencing reported V/J genes and productive frequencies. Repertoires were generated with immunoSEQ multiplex PCR, while TCRdb's copy carries only in-frame clones and drops some. This sample has about 48,000 clones; approximately 70% occur once, and the top ten carry approximately 0.5%. CDR1 and CDR2 (germline): SGHLS, HYDKME. V was trimmed by 0 bases and J by 0 bases, leaving 11 bases between them. The CDR3 runs to 16 residues. General study points: Shared clones across patients were few; motif clustering revealed tissue-specific shared signatures. The patient cohort was small and clinically heterogeneous, with limited sampling depth.

This TCR was sampled from a pool of C57BL/6 mice in good health. This chain connects TRBV12-2 to TRBJ2-1; the D gene is possibly TRBD2 (7 bases). Input material: sorted cells pooled from one or two spleens. The part of the CDR3 DNA that was read is TGTGCCAGCTCTCTCGAGGGGGGGTCTAACTATGCTGAGCAGTTC. Encoded protein: CASSLEGGSNYAEQF. The CDR3 reads in full as CASSLEGGSNYAEQFF.